This T cell receptor (beta chain) was documented in a study of blood T cells in healthy people across ages. Notes on this clonotype: The antigen is not known.

Broader study findings: Possibly, changes in expanded clonotypes were confounded because donor CMV status was unknown.

Germline CDR1 reads PRHDT; CDR2 reads FYEKMQ (reference sequence). V lost 3 bases to trimming and J lost 11 bases, with 13 bases between them. The CDR3 covers 12 residues. About 10 milliliters of peripheral blood were drawn from each donor into EDTA-treated tubes. Isolation yielded PBMCs, at least 7 million per sample, in every case. The second PCR ran roughly 6 to 11 cycles with a sample-barcoded 5' primer and J-beta primers. TCRdb fed the 5' RACE reads into MiXCR, producing one record per CDR3 protein. Of roughly 800,000 distinct CDR3 sequences listed, approximately 35% are singletons. Sequenced input: blood. The chain recombines TRBV13 with TRBJ2-5, with D unresolved. The receptor comes from a man younger than 35 in good health. The CDR3 here is CASSLQPNEQYF. The CDR3 DNA sequence: TGTGCCAGCAGCTTGCAGCCCAATGAGCAGTACTTC.